One sample yielded the 12 T cell receptor beta chains listed below, sequenced in a study of Graves' ophthalmopathy and Graves' hyperthyroidism. CDR3 regions of TCR beta were amplified from RNA transcripts. The workflow started with a first-round RT-PCR run with HTBI primers and then moved on to a second-round multiplex PCR. MiXCR was run by TCRdb on the multiplex PCR reads, yielding one entry per CDR3 protein. This table holds under 350,000 distinct CDR3 sequences, 15% to 20% found once. Material for sequencing was peripheral blood. These receptors were collected from an adult man with Graves' ophthalmopathy.

Turning to this clonotype: Given a much more abundant clone one base away, this may be a read error. The CDR3: CASSIGPGSTEAFF. The CDR3 DNA sequence: TGTGCCAGTAGTATAGGTCCGGGGAGCACTGAAGCTTTCTTT. The V call is TRBV19, the J call TRBJ1-1, with D unclear. V lost 1 base and J lost 4, with 10 bases in between. The germline gives CDR1 LNHDA, CDR2 SQIVND (reference sequence). The CDR3 covers 14 residues.

This clonotype was detected ten times or more. V is TRBV6-1 and J is TRBJ2-5; TRBD1 matches 7 bases. The CDR3 has 15 residues. V gave up 7 bases and J gave up 2 bases; unmatched junction bases: 10. The germline V gene encodes CDR1 MNHNS and CDR2 SASEGT. The CDR3 nucleotides are TGTGCCAGCATAGGTTCCACGGGACAGCAAGAGACCCAGTACTTC. Its translation is CASIGSTGQQETQYF.

The chain carries TRBV28 and TRBJ2-7; 7 nucleotides align to TRBD1. The J segment lost 6 bases and the V segment lost 5 bases, leaving 4 bases of the junction unmatched. This CDR3 is built from 12 residues. The germline V gene has CDR1 MDHEN and CDR2 SYDVKM. In nucleotides, the CDR3 is TGTGCCAGCAGTGTAAACAGGGGCGAGCAGTACTTC. It yields the protein CASSVNRGEQYF.

This clonotype was counted many times. V gene TRBV19 combines with J gene TRBJ1-5, with 8 bases lining up with TRBD1. CDR3 length: 15 amino acids. V lost 6 bases to trimming and J lost 4 bases; unmatched junction nucleotides: 8. Germline V lookup: CDR1 LNHDA, CDR2 SQIVND (reference sequence). The CDR3 loop is CASSVGTGENQPQHF. The CDR3 DNA reads TGTGCCAGTAGCGTCGGGACAGGAGAAAATCAGCCCCAGCATTTT.

This clonotype appeared many times. V is TRBV5-1 and J is TRBJ2-2; D may be TRBD2 (5 bases). V lost 2 bases to trimming and J lost 0 bases, with 11 bases between them. CDR1 and CDR2 (germline): SGHRS, YFSETQ. The CDR3 spans 16 residues. As DNA, the CDR3 is TGCGCCAGCAGCTTCAGCGGCAGCGCGAACACCGGGGAGCTGTTTTTT. Translation: CASSFSGSANTGELFF. Full variable domain (rest looked up from reference TRBV5-1 and TRBJ2-2): KAGVTQTPRYLIKTRGQQVTLSCSPISGHRSVSWYQQTPGQGLQFLFEYFSETQRNKGNFPGRFSGRQFSNSRSEMNVSTLELGDSALYLCASSFSGSANTGELFFGEGSRLTVL.

This clonotype came up once. The chain is built from TRBV27 and TRBJ1-1; TRBD1 aligns across 10 bases. J gave up 3 bases and V 5 bases, and 9 bases lay outside the gene matches. Germline V gene data show CDR1 as MNHEY and CDR2 as SMNVEV (reference sequence). This CDR3 is built from 16 residues. CDR3 DNA: TGTGCCAGCAGTCGACGAGGGACAGGGGTCTACACTGAAGCTTTCTTT. Translation: CASSRRGTGVYTEAFF.

The gene calls are TRBV28 and TRBJ2-2; D gene uncertain. Germline V CDR1 and CDR2: MDHEN, SYDVKM. Trimming pared 2 bases from V and 4 bases from J, leaving 5 bases between. There are 13 residues in the CDR3. CDR3 amino acids: CASSLVSTGELFF. The CDR3 coding sequence is TGTGCCAGCAGTTTAGTGAGCACCGGGGAGCTGTTTTTT. The full variable domain, its missing parts supplied by reference TRBV28 and TRBJ2-2, is DVKVTQSSRYLVKRTGEKVFLECVQDMDHENMFWYRQDPGLGLRLIYFSYDVKMKEKGDIPEGYSVSREKKERFSLILESASTNQTSMYLCASSLVSTGELFFGEGSRLTVL.

This clonotype was counted at least ten times. The chain is built from TRBV6-1 and TRBJ1-5; D not certain. V dropped 3 bases and J dropped 0 bases, with 12 bases sitting between them. Germline assignment: CDR1 MNHNS and CDR2 SASEGT. The CDR3 is made up of 16 amino acids. CDR3 amino acids: CASSEVFSYSNQPQHF. CDR3 DNA sequence: TGTGCCAGCAGTGAGGTGTTCAGCTATAGCAATCAGCCCCAGCATTTT.

This clonotype has at least ten counts. The chain couples TRBV7-9 to TRBJ1-2; TRBD1 agrees at 8 bases. Trimming took 1 base from V and 2 from J; bases not matched to a gene: 12. CDR1 is SEHNR, CDR2 FQNEAQ, per germline (reference sequence). CDR3 length equals 18 residues. The CDR3 region is CASSLGDRRKGSNYGYTF. The DNA of the CDR3 is TGTGCCAGCAGCTTAGGGGACAGGAGGAAGGGATCAAACTATGGCTACACCTTC.

A word on this clonotype: One end of the junction is discordant with germline, which a read error may explain. V is TRBV12-3 or TRBV12-4 and J is TRBJ1-1; D is unresolved. CDR3 size: 11 residues. CDR3 sequence (DNA): TGTGCCAGCAGTTTACGCTGGGCGGCTTTCTTC. Translation: CASSLRWAAFF.

This clonotype has at least ten counts. The chain couples TRBV2 to TRBJ1-2; D uncertain. The length of the CDR3 is 15 residues. Germline V gene lookup returns CDR1 SNHLY and CDR2 FYNNEI. The V gene lost 4 bases and the J gene lost 6 bases, with 18 bases spanning the gap. This chain's CDR3 is CASSVLSPMRDGYTF. The CDR3 DNA reads as TGTGCCAGCAGTGTCTTGTCGCCGATGAGAGATGGCTACACCTTC.

The V gene is TRBV15, the J gene TRBJ2-5, with a weak D call TRBD2 (6 bases). V was cut by 5 bases and J by 5 bases, with 15 bases left in between. This CDR3 region has 14 residues. Germline V gives CDR1 LNHNV, CDR2 YYDKDF (reference sequence). CDR3 bases: TGTGCCACCAGCGAAAGCGGGCTGGCGGAGACCCAGTACTTC. Protein: CATSESGLAETQYF.